The 21 T cell receptor beta chains below all came from one sample that was sequenced in a study of blood T cell repertoires in COVID-19. Some clones are missing from TCRdb's copy, which holds only in-frame ones; the method was immunoSEQ multiplex PCR. The data show just over 300,000 clones, with roughly 90% seen just once and approximately 4% held by the top ten. Sequenced sample: PBMCs or T cells enriched from blood (not recorded which). The receptors derive from a woman younger than 35 with acute COVID-19.

This rearrangement joins TRBV7-2 to TRBJ1-6, with D possibly matching TRBD1 (6 bases). This CDR3 has 13 residues. Germline V gene sequence: CDR1 SGHTA, CDR2 FQGNSA. V lost 8 bases and J lost 14, with 19 bases in between. The CDR3 reads CASGGRAGDTLHF. The CDR3 bases are TGTGCCAGCGGGGGCAGGGCGGGGGACACCCTCCACTTT.

This chain joins TRBV29-1 and TRBJ1-1; no reliable D call. The CDR3 sequence is 15 residues long. Trimming took off 4 bases at V and 1 base at J, with 16 bases between the two ends. Germline V gene lookup returns CDR1 SQVTM and CDR2 ANQGSEA. Written as DNA, the CDR3 is TGCAGCGTTGTGGGCAGGCGACGTAGGAACACTGAAGCTTTCTTT. It translates to CSVVGRRRRNTEAFF.

The chain combines TRBV7-9 with TRBJ2-5; the D gene is possibly TRBD1 (6 bases). V was shortened by 1 base and J by 1 base, with 10 bases between the two germline ends. Germline lookup yields CDR1 SEHNR and CDR2 FQNEAQ (reference sequence). This CDR3 region has 15 residues. The CDR3 protein is CASSLVGRGQETQYF. The CDR3, as DNA: TGTGCCAGCAGCTTAGTAGGCAGGGGCCAAGAGACCCAGTACTTC.

This clone was found once. The sample holds other DNA sequences that translate to the same CDR3. V gene TRBV12-3 or TRBV12-4 combines with J gene TRBJ1-1; the D gene is possibly TRBD1 (5 bases). The length of the CDR3 is 11 residues. V gave up 7 bases and J gave up 4 bases, with 7 bases separating them. CDR3 bases: TGTGCCAGCACCCAGGGCACTGAAGCTTTCTTT. This codes for CASTQGTEAFF.

The table lists this clone with a count of one. The chain is built from TRBV18 and TRBJ2-7; 9 nucleotides agree with TRBD1. The CDR3 has 16 amino acids. Trimming took 4 bases from V and 2 from J; bases not matched to a gene: 9. CDR1 KGHSH and CDR2 LQKENI come from the germline V gene. The CDR3 DNA reads as TGTGCCAGCTCACTCGACCGGGACAGGGTGGCCTACGAGCAGTACTTC. It encodes CASSLDRDRVAYEQYF.

This sequence joins TRBV27 and TRBJ1-1, with D possibly matching TRBD1 (6 bases). Germline V lookup: CDR1 MNHEY, CDR2 SMNVEV (reference sequence). The CDR3 loop spans 13 amino acids. V was clipped by 6 bases and J by 5 bases, with 13 bases between them. The CDR3 loop is CASSWTEKTEAFF. Written as DNA, the CDR3 is TGTGCCAGCAGCTGGACAGAAAAGACTGAAGCTTTCTTT.

The chain has TRBV7-9 and TRBJ1-2, with 8 bases aligning to TRBD1. The CDR3 has 15 residues. The V gene end was trimmed by 5 bases and the J gene end by 4 bases; junction bases not matched to a gene: 9. Germline CDR1 reads SEHNR; CDR2 reads FQNEAQ (reference sequence). For the CDR3, the DNA is TGTGCCAGCAGCCGTCAGGACAGGGAGCGCTATGGCTACACCTTC. Encoded protein: CASSRQDRERYGYTF.

V and J are TRBV19 and TRBJ1-4; D remains unclear. Germline V gene lookup returns CDR1 LNHDA and CDR2 SQIVND (reference sequence). Between the trimmed V and J ends, which lost 4 bases and 5 bases, there was a span of 2 bases. The CDR3 is 11 residues long. The CDR3 DNA reads as TGTGCCAGTAGTACGAATGAAAAACTGTTTTTT. Encoded protein: CASSTNEKLFF.

CDR3 region: CASSLGQGVDYGYTF. The CDR3 DNA reads as TGTGCCAGCAGTTTGGGACAGGGGGTAGACTATGGCTACACCTTC. This sequence joins TRBV28 and TRBJ1-2; 11 bases fit TRBD1. The V gene's germline CDR1 is MDHEN and CDR2 SYDVKM. CDR3 length: 15 amino acids. With 3 bases clipped from V and 3 bases from J, the junction kept 3 bases outside the gene matches.

The chain combines TRBV7-3 with TRBJ1-2; D perhaps matches TRBD1 (5 bases). Germline CDR1 reads SGHTA; CDR2 reads FQGTGA. V lost 5 bases to trimming and J lost 8 bases, with 15 bases between them. The CDR3 covers 13 residues. This chain's CDR3 is CASSPTGLRGYTF. The CDR3 nucleotides are TGTGCCAGCAGCCCGACGGGACTCCGGGGCTACACCTTC.

This chain joins TRBV9 and TRBJ1-1, with 7 bases matching TRBD1. Germline CDR1 SGDLS, CDR2 YYNGEE. The ends lost 6 bases at V and 1 base at J; junction bases unmatched: 6. The CDR3 spans 14 residues. The CDR3, as DNA: TGTGCCAGCACCCTGGGACAGAGGAACACTGAAGCTTTCTTT. Its protein is CASTLGQRNTEAFF. Based on the CDR3 plus reference TRBV9 and TRBJ1-1, the full variable domain is DSGVTQTPKHLITATGQRVTLRCSPRSGDLSVYWYQQSLDQGLQFLIQYYNGEERAKGNILERFSAQQFPDLHSELNLSSLELGDSALYFCASTLGQRNTEAFFGQGTRLTVV.

The chain joins TRBV9 to TRBJ2-7, with 9 nucleotides matching TRBD2. The ends lost 4 bases at V and 2 bases at J; junction bases unmatched: 4. Germline CDR1 SGDLS, CDR2 YYNGEE. CDR3 length equals 14 residues. As DNA, the CDR3 is TGTGCCAGCAGCCTGACTAGCGGCGCCTACGAGCAGTACTTC. This codes for CASSLTSGAYEQYF.

The V gene is TRBV12-3 or TRBV12-4, the J gene TRBJ1-2; D is perhaps TRBD1 (5 bases). V was pared by 5 bases and J by 0 bases, with 7 bases between. The CDR3 runs to 13 residues. The CDR3 reads CASSMTANYGYTF. CDR3 DNA sequence: TGTGCCAGCAGTATGACAGCTAACTATGGCTACACCTTC.

This clone was observed once. The chain couples TRBV28 to TRBJ1-1; 7 nucleotides align to TRBD1. The CDR3 is 13 amino acids. V shed 7 bases, J shed 0 bases, and the junction held 2 bases outside the gene matches. Germline CDR1 reads MDHEN; CDR2 reads SYDVKM. The CDR3 region is CASKTGMNTEAFF. The CDR3 bases are TGTGCCAGCAAGACAGGGATGAACACTGAAGCTTTCTTT.

This sequence joins TRBV29-1 and TRBJ2-7; D unclear. Looked up from germline, CDR1 is SQVTM and CDR2 is ANQGSEA. The CDR3 has 13 amino acids. V gave up 4 bases and J gave up 0 bases, with 10 bases separating them. The CDR3 loop reads CSVGLRLSYEQYF. For the CDR3, the DNA is TGCAGCGTTGGACTTAGACTCTCCTACGAGCAGTACTTC.

This clone came up once. The chain joins TRBV7-9 to TRBJ2-5; 7 bases align to TRBD2. CDR3 length: 15 residues. Trimming at V came to 1 base and at J to 3 bases, leaving 5 bases not matched to a gene. Germline lookup yields CDR1 SEHNR and CDR2 FQNEAQ (reference sequence). The CDR3, as DNA: TGTGCCAGCAGCTTAGAGGGCGGGAGAAAAGAGACCCAGTACTTC. It is translated as CASSLEGGRKETQYF.

This clone was seen repeatedly, ten times or more. This same CDR3 is encoded by further DNA sequences in the sample. The chain employs TRBV7-9 and TRBJ2-3; D gene uncertain. The CDR3 is 14 residues long. Germline V gene lookup returns CDR1 SEHNR and CDR2 FQNEAQ (reference sequence). V lost 2 bases and J 1 base, leaving 7 bases between the germline ends. The CDR3 nucleotides are TGTGCCAGCAGCTTAAGGCAGGGCACAGATACGCAGTATTTT. Translating it yields CASSLRQGTDTQYF.

This chain uses TRBV9 with TRBJ2-2; TRBD2 matches at 15 bases. V lost 0 bases, J lost 2 bases, and 8 bases stayed unmatched. This CDR3 has 20 amino acids. The germline V gene encodes CDR1 SGDLS and CDR2 YYNGEE. CDR3 nucleotides: TGTGCCAGCAGCGTAGCTACAGGACTAGCGGGAGGGCGCAACACCGGGGAGCTGTTTTTT. Its protein product is CASSVATGLAGGRNTGELFF.

The CDR3 loop reads CASYGTGLLDTEAFF. Written as DNA, the CDR3 is TGTGCCAGCTATGGGACAGGCCTATTAGACACTGAAGCTTTCTTT. The rearrangement joins TRBV19 to TRBJ1-1; 8 bases map to TRBD1. With 9 bases clipped from V and 3 bases from J, the junction kept 12 bases outside the gene matches. The CDR3 consists of 15 residues. Germline values: CDR1 LNHDA, CDR2 SQIVND (reference sequence).

The chain couples TRBV6-5 to TRBJ2-5; D ambiguous. The CDR3 is made up of 13 amino acids. In germline, CDR1 is MNHEY, CDR2 SVGAGI. V lost 5 bases and J 0 bases, leaving 7 bases between the germline ends. The CDR3 DNA is TGTGCCAGCAGTCAAATGTACCAAGAGACCCAGTACTTC. Amino acids: CASSQMYQETQYF.

Comment on this clone: Other DNA sequences within the sample encode an identical CDR3. V and J are TRBV15 and TRBJ2-3; weak D call: TRBD2 (5 bases). The CDR3 runs to 12 residues. Trimming removed 3 bases from V and 5 bases from J, with 6 bases in between. Germline CDR1 and CDR2: LNHNV and YYDKDF (reference sequence). This chain's CDR3 is CATSRAGDTQYF. CDR3 nucleotides: TGTGCCACCAGCAGGGCGGGAGATACGCAGTATTTT.